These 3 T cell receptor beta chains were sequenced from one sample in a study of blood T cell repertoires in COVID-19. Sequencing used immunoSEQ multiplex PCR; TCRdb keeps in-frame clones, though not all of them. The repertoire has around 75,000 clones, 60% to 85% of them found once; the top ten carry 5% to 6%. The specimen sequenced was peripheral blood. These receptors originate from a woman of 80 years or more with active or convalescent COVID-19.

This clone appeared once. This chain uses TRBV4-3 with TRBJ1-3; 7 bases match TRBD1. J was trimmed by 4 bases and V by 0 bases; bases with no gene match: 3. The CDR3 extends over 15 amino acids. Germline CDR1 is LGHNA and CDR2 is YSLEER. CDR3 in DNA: TGCGCCAGCAGCCAAGAAAGGGGGCGAGGAAACACCATATATTTT. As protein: CASSQERGRGNTIYF.

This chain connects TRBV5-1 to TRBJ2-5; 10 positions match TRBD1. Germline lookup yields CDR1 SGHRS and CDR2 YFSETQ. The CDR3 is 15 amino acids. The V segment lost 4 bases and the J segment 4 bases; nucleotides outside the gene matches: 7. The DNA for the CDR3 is TGCGCCAGCAGCCGGGACAGGGGTGATGGAGAGACCCAGTACTTC. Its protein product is CASSRDRGDGETQYF.

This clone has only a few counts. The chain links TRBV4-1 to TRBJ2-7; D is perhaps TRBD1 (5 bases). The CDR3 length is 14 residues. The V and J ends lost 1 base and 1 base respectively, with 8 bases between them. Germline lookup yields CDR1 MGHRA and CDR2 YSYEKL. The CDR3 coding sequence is TGCGCCAGCAGCCAAGGCCGGACATCCTACGAGCAGTACTTC. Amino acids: CASSQGRTSYEQYF.